Only one count was recorded for the clone carrying this T cell receptor (beta chain). After extraction with the RNeasy kit, roughly 0.5 to 1 ug of the RNA was reverse transcribed using random hexamers. Amplification of TCR beta CDR3 used immunoSEQ multiplex PCR across 54 Vbeta and 13 Jbeta. TCRdb itself ran the immunoSEQ multiplex PCR reads through MiXCR, one entry per CDR3 protein. The sample consists of about 190,000 distinct CDR3 sequences, approximately 95% of them appearing once. This sample is drawn from a study of CD8 T cells in Susac syndrome. With 4 bases clipped from V and 3 bases from J, the junction kept 3 bases outside the gene matches. CDR1 LGHDT and CDR2 YNNKEL come from the germline V gene (reference sequence). This CDR3 is 13 amino acids long.

V usage is TRBV3-1 and J usage is TRBJ2-7; TRBD2 agrees at 7 bases. The sequence was obtained from a human donor with Susac syndrome. The sequenced sample consisted of CD8+ T cells from PBMCs. CDR3 sequence reads: CASSPTSDYEQYF. The CDR3 coding sequence is TGTGCCAGCAGCCCAACTAGCGACTACGAGCAGTACTTC.